This T cell receptor beta chain was sequenced for a study of blood T cell repertoires in COVID-19. On the study more broadly: PBMCs, B-cell-depleted T cells, or T cells provided the cDNA or gDNA that made up the material.

The assay was immunoSEQ multiplex PCR, and TCRdb's table has in-frame clones only and misses some. The sample has fewer than 60,000 clones, approximately 93% seen once; the top ten hold about 1%. Germline CDR1 is SGHTA and CDR2 is FQGNSA. The V and J ends lost 6 bases and 9 bases respectively, with 15 bases between them. The CDR3 runs to 13 residues. Material for sequencing was peripheral blood. The rearrangement uses TRBV7-2 and TRBJ2-1; weak D call: TRBD1 (6 bases). The origin of this receptor is a man aged 55 to 70 with COVID-19, enrolled during active disease. The CDR3 DNA follows: TGTGCCAGCAGACACACAGGGTTGGGTGAGCAGTTCTTC. Translated, it gives CASRHTGLGEQFF.